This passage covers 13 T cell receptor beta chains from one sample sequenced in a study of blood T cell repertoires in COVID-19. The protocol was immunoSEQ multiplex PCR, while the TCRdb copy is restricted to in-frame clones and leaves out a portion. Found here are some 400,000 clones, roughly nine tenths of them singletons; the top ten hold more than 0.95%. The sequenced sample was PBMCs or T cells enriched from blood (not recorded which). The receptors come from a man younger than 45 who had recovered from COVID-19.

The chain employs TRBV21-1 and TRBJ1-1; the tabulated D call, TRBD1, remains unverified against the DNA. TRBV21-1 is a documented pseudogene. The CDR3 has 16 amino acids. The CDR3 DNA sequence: TGTGCCAGCGGCAGGACAGGGATGGAAGGGGACACTGAAGCTTTCTTT. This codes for CASGRTGMEGDTEAFF.

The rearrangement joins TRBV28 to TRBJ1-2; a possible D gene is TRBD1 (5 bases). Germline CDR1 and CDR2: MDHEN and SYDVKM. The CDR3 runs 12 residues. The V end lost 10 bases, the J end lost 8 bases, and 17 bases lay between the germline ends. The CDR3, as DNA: TGTGCCACCCGGGCGGGGGTGGAAGGCTACACCTTC. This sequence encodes CATRAGVEGYTF.

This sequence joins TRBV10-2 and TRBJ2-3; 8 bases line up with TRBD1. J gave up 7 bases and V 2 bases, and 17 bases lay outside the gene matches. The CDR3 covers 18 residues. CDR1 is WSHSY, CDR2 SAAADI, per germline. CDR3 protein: CASSEGQGHLNHRYTQYF. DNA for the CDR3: TGCGCCAGCAGTGAGGGACAGGGCCACTTAAACCACAGGTATACGCAGTATTTT.

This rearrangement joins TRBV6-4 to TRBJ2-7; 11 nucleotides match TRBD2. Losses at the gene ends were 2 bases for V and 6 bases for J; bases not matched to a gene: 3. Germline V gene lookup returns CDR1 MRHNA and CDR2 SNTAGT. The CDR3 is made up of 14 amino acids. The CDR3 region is CASSDGSGRAEQYF. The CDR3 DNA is TGTGCCAGCAGTGACGGTAGCGGGAGGGCCGAGCAGTACTTC.

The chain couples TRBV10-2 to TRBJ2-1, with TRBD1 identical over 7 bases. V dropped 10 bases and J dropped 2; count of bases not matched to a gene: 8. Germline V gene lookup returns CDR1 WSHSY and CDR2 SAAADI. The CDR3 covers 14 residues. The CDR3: CAIGPGQPYNEQFF. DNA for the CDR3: TGCGCCATCGGACCGGGACAGCCCTACAATGAGCAGTTCTTC.

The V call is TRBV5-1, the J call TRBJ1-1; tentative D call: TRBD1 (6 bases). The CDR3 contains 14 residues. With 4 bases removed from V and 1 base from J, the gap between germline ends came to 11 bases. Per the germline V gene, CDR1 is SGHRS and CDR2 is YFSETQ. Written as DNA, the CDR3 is TGCGCCAGCAGCGGGAGGGGGGAGAACACTGAAGCTTTCTTT. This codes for CASSGRGENTEAFF.

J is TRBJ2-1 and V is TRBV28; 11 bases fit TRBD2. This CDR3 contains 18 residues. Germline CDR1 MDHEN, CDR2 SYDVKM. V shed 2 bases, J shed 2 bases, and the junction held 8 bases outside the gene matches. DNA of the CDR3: TGTGCCAGCAGTTTACAGGGGTTGACTAGCGGGACCTACAATGAGCAGTTCTTC. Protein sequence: CASSLQGLTSGTYNEQFF.

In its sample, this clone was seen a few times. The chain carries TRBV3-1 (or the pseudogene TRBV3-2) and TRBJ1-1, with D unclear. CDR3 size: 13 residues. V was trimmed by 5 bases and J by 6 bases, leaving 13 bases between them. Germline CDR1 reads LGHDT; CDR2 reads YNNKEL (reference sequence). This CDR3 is CASSLNSGSEAFF. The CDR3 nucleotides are TGTGCCAGCAGCTTGAACAGTGGATCTGAAGCTTTCTTT.

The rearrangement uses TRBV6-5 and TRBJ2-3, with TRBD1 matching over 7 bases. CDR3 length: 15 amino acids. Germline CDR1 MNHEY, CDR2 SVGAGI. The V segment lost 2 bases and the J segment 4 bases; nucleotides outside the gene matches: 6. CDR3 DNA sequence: TGTGCCAGCAGTTACGGCAGGGGGAGCCCAGATACGCAGTATTTT. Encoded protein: CASSYGRGSPDTQYF.

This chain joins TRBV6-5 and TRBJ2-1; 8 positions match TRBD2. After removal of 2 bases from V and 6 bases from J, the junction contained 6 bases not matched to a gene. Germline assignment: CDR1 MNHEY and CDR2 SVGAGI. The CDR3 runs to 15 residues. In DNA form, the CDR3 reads TGTGCCAGCAGTTACGGGACTAGGTCGGGCAATGAGCAGTTCTTC. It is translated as CASSYGTRSGNEQFF.

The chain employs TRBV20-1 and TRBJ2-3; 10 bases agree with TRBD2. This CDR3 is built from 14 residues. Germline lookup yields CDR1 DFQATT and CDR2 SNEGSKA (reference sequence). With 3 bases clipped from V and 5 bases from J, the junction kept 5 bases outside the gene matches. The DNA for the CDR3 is TGCAGTGCTAGTAAGCGGGAGGGAGGAGATACGCAGTATTTT. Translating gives CSASKREGGDTQYF.

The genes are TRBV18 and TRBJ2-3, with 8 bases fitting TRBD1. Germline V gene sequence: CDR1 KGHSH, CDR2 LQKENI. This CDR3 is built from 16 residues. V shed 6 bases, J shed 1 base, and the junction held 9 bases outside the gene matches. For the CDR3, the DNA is TGTGCCAGCTCCCGACGGACAGGGCTAGGCACAGATACGCAGTATTTT. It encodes CASSRRTGLGTDTQYF.

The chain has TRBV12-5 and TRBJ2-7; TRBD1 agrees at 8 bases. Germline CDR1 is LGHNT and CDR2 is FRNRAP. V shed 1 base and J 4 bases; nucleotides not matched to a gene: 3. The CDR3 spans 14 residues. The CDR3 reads CASGLGTGLYEQYF. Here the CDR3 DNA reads TGTGCTAGTGGTTTGGGGACAGGGTTGTACGAGCAGTACTTC.